This T cell receptor (beta chain) was observed in a study of beta chain features in type 1 diabetes (dated by TCRdb to 2017 to 2018). With regard to the full study: Mean age, gender distribution, total cell number and subset yield were not different between patients and healthy donors. Across all samples, fewer than 130 million sorted cells were examined, and cell number per subset correlated strongly with RNA yield. In the study, recently diagnosed type 1 diabetes patients and matched healthy donors were compared on the TCRB repertoires of their sorted circulating CD4+ T cell subsets. Regulatory and stem cell-like memory subsets were isolated from only 8 patients and about eight healthy donors, whereas naive and central memory subsets came from all 30 or so donors.

Beyond this particular receptor, the publication reports: At VDJ recombination sites, patients with type 1 diabetes made fewer insertions and deleted more nucleotides, a pattern implying thymic rearrangement abnormalities. HLA sub-analyses involved small numbers of individuals, so any influence of HLA type on TCRB rearrangement remained unresolved. Shorter templates might be favored by PCR, yet because patient and control samples were amplified and corrected together, any such skew would affect both groups equally. A moderate but significant shortening of TCRB CDR3 length was observed in type 1 diabetes patients in all four CD4+ subsets. Sequencing cDNA rather than genomic DNA could over-represent highly expressing activated cells, although activation and CD3 levels did not differ between groups. Naive, central memory and regulatory TCRB repertoires appeared to be more similar among patients than among healthy donors.

According to the germline V gene, CDR1 reads SGDLS and CDR2 reads YYNGEE. Trimming takes 0 bases off V and 5 bases off J; junction bases not matched to a gene: 5. The CDR3 covers 16 residues, taking in both the cysteine and the phenylalanine. The DNA shown is the 48-base CDR3, in frame from base 1. As regards this clone: The specificity of this receptor is unknown. No much larger clonotype is one base removed from it; base qualities were not supplied.

The entire amount of isolated RNA was reverse transcribed using the High Capacity cDNA Reverse Transcription Kit, so the sequenced TCRB transcripts were expressed ones. Deep immunoSEQ sequencing was applied to naive, central memory and regulatory T cell samples, giving an average of approximately 3.8 million total reads per sample. Sorted cells were lysed in RLT buffer, and RNA was extracted using DNase-treated RNeasy Micro or Mini kits according to cell number. Each cell subset was processed on its own to prevent cross-contamination, while patient and healthy donor samples were processed together. TCRB sequences were amplified from cDNA with the immunoSEQ multiplex PCR, producing 87-bp fragments spanning the CDR3 region. The amplicons were sequenced using the Illumina HiSeq platform. Turning to the authors' computational methods: PCR bias was corrected computationally using synthetic template baselines, and reads within Hamming distance 2 were collapsed, with unmergeable singletons discarded. By aligning reads against IMGT, V, D and J genes, CDR3 length, and insertions or deletions at six rearrangement sites were assigned. Within each subset, clonotype counts were normalized to the number of sorted cells before true diversity and Gini coefficients were calculated with the tcR R package. The overlap coefficient, calculated on TCRB nucleotide sequences, was used to quantify repertoire sharing. Out-of-frame TCRB sequences from naive cells were analyzed as a proxy for the pre-selection repertoire. TCRdb took over this immuneACCESS table, retaining in-frame rearrangements with V and J assigned. Such tables are incomplete; in checked studies, under half of the missing clones stem from an unresolved V gene, and the remainder is unexplained. V, J and clone size reflect that table, while D and trimming were determined from the DNA. For this sample the table gives 240,000 or so clones, of which roughly 20% were detected only once. More than 0.025% of the sample goes to the ten largest clones.

From each donor, a single peripheral blood sample of 90 to 150 mL on average was drawn into heparinised tubes. Naive, central memory, regulatory and stem cell-like memory CD4+ T cells were sorted on a BD FACSAria II using a panel including CD45RO, CCR7, CD25, CD127, CD95 and CD27. Every sorted population had a purity above 95%. PBMCs were separated immediately by Lymphoprep density gradient centrifugation and were stained directly, without being cultured. Samples were stained and sorted in pairs, with one healthy donor and one patient per experiment, so that batch effects were minimized. The rearranged chain carries TRBV9 and TRBJ2-5, and 12 bases in between align with TRBD1. The TCR originated in a woman in her thirties or forties with type 1 diabetes. Sequencing was carried out using naive CD4+ T cells from blood. The cell subset or site label of this sample denotes: true naive CD4+ T cells. The nucleotide sequence is given as TGTGCCAGCAGCGTAGGTGGGACAGGGGGCTGGGAGACCCAGTACTTC. This gives the protein CASSVGGTGGWETQYF.